The clone carrying this TCR beta chain turned up a few times. Its matching antigen is unknown. Trimming took 1 base from V and 3 from J, leaving 10 bases between them. Germline V gives CDR1 SGHVS, CDR2 FQNEAQ. The CDR3 consists of 14 residues. The data belong to a study of T-cell memory formation after mild COVID-19. Looking at the study overall: Largely, the TCR clusters proved donor specific. Overall study results and limits: Most CD4+ clones that shrank were in CM and EM, while CD8+ ones turned up in EMRA. Clones from the second wave (peaking day 37) had unconfirmed SARS-CoV-2 specificity.

Each CDR3 protein gets one entry after TCRdb re-called the 5' RACE reads with MiXCR. The sample carries roughly 100,000 distinct CDR3 sequences, 15% to 20% recorded once. The receptor's source is an adult woman who had mild COVID-19 (a few samples of this study predate the infection). Cell type and time point are not known. The sample consisted of PBMCs or a T cell subset sorted from them (not recorded which). V is TRBV7-8 and J is TRBJ2-7; D gene unclear. CDR3 in DNA: TGTGCCAGCAGCTTAGGATCTGGGCACTACGAGCAGTACTTC. It codes for CASSLGSGHYEQYF.